This TCR beta chain derives from a study of human T cells and chemical hapten exposure. This clonotype was found many times. Its antigen is not known. The germline V gene encodes CDR1 SGHRS and CDR2 YFSETQ. There are 14 residues in the CDR3. Trimming at V came to 5 bases and at J to 11 bases, leaving 12 bases not matched to a gene. Unseparated into fractions, whole blood served as the source from which total RNA was extracted. The library tagged individual cDNA molecules with unique molecular identifiers. Original processing notes: Sampled TCR counts reached a median of roughly 100,000 per sample, with values ranging from about 23,224 to 700,000. TCRdb itself ran the 5' RACE reads through MiXCR, one entry per CDR3 protein. For this entry, the V and J calls and clone size follow TCRdb and not the study's own pipeline. This table has approximately 150,000 distinct CDR3 sequences, about 4% appearing once.

Findings of the study overall: TCRs at a frequency above 1 in 1000 stayed unchanged with DPC sensitization.

This receptor was identified in a female donor in good health. The chain is built from TRBV5-1 and TRBJ1-4, with 7 bases that match TRBD1. The CDR3 coding sequence is TGCGCCAGCAGAACGACAGGGCAGGCTGGGAAACTGTTTTTT. Translation: CASRTTGQAGKLFF.